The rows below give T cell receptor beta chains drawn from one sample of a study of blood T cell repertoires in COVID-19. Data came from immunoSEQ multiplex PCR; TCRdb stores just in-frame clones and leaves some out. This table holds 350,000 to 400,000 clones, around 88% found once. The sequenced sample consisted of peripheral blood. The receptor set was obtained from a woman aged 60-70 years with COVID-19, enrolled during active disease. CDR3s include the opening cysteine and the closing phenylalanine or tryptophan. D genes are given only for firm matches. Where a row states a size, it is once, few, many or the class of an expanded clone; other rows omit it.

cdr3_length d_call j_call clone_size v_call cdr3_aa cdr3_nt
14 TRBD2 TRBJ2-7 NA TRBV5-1 CASSSSGGDGEQYF TGCGCCAGCAGCTCTAGCGGGGGGGATGGCGAGCAGTACTTC
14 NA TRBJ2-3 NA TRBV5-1 CASSLTGYTDTQYF TGCGCCAGCAGCTTGACGGGGTACACAGATACGCAGTATTTT
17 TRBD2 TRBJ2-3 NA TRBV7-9 CASSLGGTSGATDTQYF TGTGCCAGCAGCTTAGGCGGGACTAGCGGGGCCACAGATACGCAGTATTTT
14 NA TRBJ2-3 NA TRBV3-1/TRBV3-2 CASSQVSHRVTQYF TGTGCCAGCAGCCAAGTTTCCCACAGAGTTACGCAGTATTTT
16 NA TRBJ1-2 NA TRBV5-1 CASSLRREPSYGGYTF TGCGCCAGCAGCTTGCGACGGGAGCCATCCTATGGTGGCTACACCTTC
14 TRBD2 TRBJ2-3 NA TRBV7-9 CASSSTRGVVGKYF TGTGCCAGCAGCTCCACCCGGGGGGTCGTCGGGAAGTATTTT
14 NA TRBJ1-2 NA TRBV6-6 CASSYLTANYGYTF TGTGCCAGCAGTTACTTGACAGCTAACTATGGCTACACCTTC
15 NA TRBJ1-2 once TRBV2 CASSEAEGLTYGYTF TGTGCCAGCAGTGAAGCGGAGGGACTGACCTATGGCTACACCTTC
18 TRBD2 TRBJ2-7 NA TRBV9 CASSPSGEKRGPSYEQYF TGTGCCAGCAGCCCTAGCGGGGAAAAGCGGGGACCCTCCTACGAGCAGTACTTC
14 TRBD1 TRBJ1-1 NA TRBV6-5 CASSRDSLNTEAFF TGTGCCAGCAGCCGGGACAGCTTAAACACTGAAGCTTTCTTT
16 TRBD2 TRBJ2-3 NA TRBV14 CASSQARLAVRDTQYF TGTGCCAGCAGCCAAGCAAGACTAGCGGTGCGGGATACGCAGTATTTT
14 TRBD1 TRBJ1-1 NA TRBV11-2 CASSYRGLGTEAFF TGTGCCAGCAGCTACAGGGGGCTAGGGACTGAAGCTTTCTTT
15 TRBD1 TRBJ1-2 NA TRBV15 CATSTRDRPNYGYTF TGTGCCACCAGCACTCGGGACAGGCCTAACTATGGCTACACCTTC
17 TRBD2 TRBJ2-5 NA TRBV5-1 CASSFLSGGAGTETQYF TGCGCCAGCAGCTTCCTTAGCGGGGGGGCCGGTACAGAGACCCAGTACTTC
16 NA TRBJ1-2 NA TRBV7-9 CASSKTRDSTNYGYTF TGTGCCAGCAGCAAAACCCGGGACTCTACTAACTATGGCTACACCTTC
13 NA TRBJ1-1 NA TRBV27 CASSLTRGTEAFF TGTGCCAGCAGTTTAACACGGGGCACTGAAGCTTTCTTT
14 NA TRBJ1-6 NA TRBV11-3 CASSLETAASPLHF TGTGCCAGCAGCTTAGAAACAGCTGCCTCACCCCTCCACTTT
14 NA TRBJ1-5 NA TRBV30 CAWSEGHYNQPQHF TGTGCCTGGAGCGAAGGACATTACAATCAGCCCCAGCATTTT
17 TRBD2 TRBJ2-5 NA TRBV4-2 CASSQDRSGGAQETQYF TGTGCCAGCAGCCAAGATCGAAGCGGGGGAGCTCAAGAGACCCAGTACTTC
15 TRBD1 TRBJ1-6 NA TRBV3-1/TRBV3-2 CASSRDSFYNSPLHF TGTGCCAGCAGTCGGGACAGTTTCTATAATTCACCCCTCCACTTT
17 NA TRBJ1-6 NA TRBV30 CAWTPPGGRIHNSPLHF TGTGCCTGGACCCCGCCCGGGGGGCGGATTCATAATTCACCCCTCCACTTT
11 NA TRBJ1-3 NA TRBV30 CAEGVSNTIYF TGTGCCGAGGGGGTTTCAAACACCATATATTTT
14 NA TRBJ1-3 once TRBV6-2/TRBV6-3 CASSRGSNGNTIYF TGTGCCAGCAGCAGGGGATCAAACGGAAACACCATATATTTT
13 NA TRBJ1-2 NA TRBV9 CASGPGENYGYTF TGTGCCAGTGGGCCGGGGGAAAACTATGGCTACACCTTC
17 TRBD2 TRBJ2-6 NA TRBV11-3 CASSGGLAVAGANVLTF TGTGCCAGCAGCGGGGGACTAGCCGTAGCTGGGGCCAACGTCCTGACTTTC
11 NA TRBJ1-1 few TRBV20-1 CSVTFRGEAFF TGCAGTGTGACCTTTCGGGGTGAAGCTTTCTTT